This is a list of T cell receptor beta chains from one sample in a study of blood T cells in healthy people across ages. TCRdb passed the 5' RACE reads through MiXCR, listing each CDR3 protein once. The data contain approximately 850,000 distinct CDR3 sequences, approximately 44% of them singletons. Input material: blood. The receptors stem from a man in his sixties in good health. The CDR3 runs from the conserved cysteine through the conserved F or W. D genes are given only for firm matches. Not every row has a clone size; where given, it reads once, few, many or a size class.

size: -
J: TRBJ2-7
V: TRBV10-3
D: -
DNA: TGTGCCATCAGTGTGGTCAGGGTGGCCGAGCAGTACTTC
CDR3: CAISVVRVAEQYF

size: few
J: TRBJ1-2
V: TRBV4-3
D: TRBD1
DNA: TGCGCCAGCAGCCCCCGGACAGGGGTGGATGGCTACACCTTC
CDR3: CASSPRTGVDGYTF

size: many
J: TRBJ1-4
V: TRBV12-3/TRBV12-4
D: -
DNA: TGTGCCAGCAGTAGTGGAGAGGGCGAAAAACTGTTTTTT
CDR3: CASSSGEGEKLFF

size: -
J: TRBJ1-2
V: TRBV6-1
D: -
DNA: TGTGCCAGCAGTGTGTTACCGGGGGAGTATGGCTACACCTTC
CDR3: CASSVLPGEYGYTF

size: few
J: TRBJ2-7
V: TRBV20-1
D: TRBD2
DNA: TGCAGTGCTAGAGATCCCTACCGGGACTATAACTACTACGAGCAGTACTTC
CDR3: CSARDPYRDYNYYEQYF

size: -
J: TRBJ1-1
V: TRBV7-8
D: -
DNA: TGTGCCAGCAGCCCCAATAGGAGGACTGAAGCTTTCTTT
CDR3: CASSPNRRTEAFF

size: many
J: TRBJ2-5
V: TRBV10-3
D: TRBD1
DNA: TGTGCCATCAGCAAAAGACAGGGGGATGAGACCCAGTACTTC
CDR3: CAISKRQGDETQYF

size: few
J: TRBJ2-1
V: TRBV11-2
D: TRBD1
DNA: TGTGCCAGCAGCTTATCCACAGGGGGCAAGTACAATGAGCAGTTCTTC
CDR3: CASSLSTGGKYNEQFF

size: -
J: TRBJ2-5
V: TRBV27
D: TRBD2
DNA: TGTGCCAGCAGTTTAATGCGGGGGGTCCAGGAGCAGTACTTC
CDR3: CASSLMRGVQEQYF

size: few
J: TRBJ2-7
V: TRBV2
D: TRBD1
DNA: TGTGCCAGCAGATACGGACAGGACTCCTACGAGCAGTACTTC
CDR3: CASRYGQDSYEQYF

size: -
J: TRBJ2-7
V: TRBV27
D: -
DNA: TGTGCCAGCAGCCCAACCGGGGGCTGGGGCCGTAATGAGCAGTACTTC
CDR3: CASSPTGGWGRNEQYF

size: many
J: TRBJ2-3
V: TRBV4-3
D: -
DNA: TGCGCCAGCAGCCAAGTAGGGGGGGGGGCCAACACAGATACGCAGTATTTT
CDR3: CASSQVGGGANTDTQYF

size: few
J: TRBJ2-5
V: TRBV20-1
D: TRBD2
DNA: TGCAGTGCTGAGTGGCGGGGGAGTCAAGAGACCCAGTACTTC
CDR3: CSAEWRGSQETQYF

size: -
J: TRBJ2-1
V: TRBV20-1
D: -
DNA: TGCAGTGCTAGAGAAAGGGGCCTCTCCAATGAGCAGTTCTTC
CDR3: CSARERGLSNEQFF

size: -
J: TRBJ2-7
V: TRBV3-1
D: TRBD2
DNA: TGTGCCAGCAGCCCCCGGGATAGCGGGGGGCTGTACAATGAGCAGTACTTC
CDR3: CASSPRDSGGLYNEQYF

size: -
J: TRBJ2-3
V: TRBV12-3/TRBV12-4
D: TRBD1
DNA: TGTGCCAGCAGTCGACCGAGGACAGGGAGAACAGATACGCAGTATTTT
CDR3: CASSRPRTGRTDTQYF

size: -
J: TRBJ2-3
V: TRBV12-3/TRBV12-4
D: -
DNA: TGTGCCAGCAGGGCCGCTAGATTGAGTGGGCCCCCAGATACGCAGTATTTT
CDR3: CASRAARLSGPPDTQYF

size: -
J: TRBJ1-1
V: TRBV20-1
D: TRBD1
DNA: TGCAGTGCTAGAGATATGGGACAGGGGCGATTCACTGAAGCTTTCTTT
CDR3: CSARDMGQGRFTEAFF

size: -
J: TRBJ1-2
V: TRBV4-3
D: TRBD1
DNA: TGCGCCAGCAGCCAAGCAACAGGGGCCTATGGCTACACCTTC
CDR3: CASSQATGAYGYTF

size: -
J: TRBJ2-1
V: TRBV6-2/TRBV6-3
D: TRBD1
DNA: TGTGCCAGCAGTAATACCGGGACAGGGGGCGCGATGGACAATGAGCAGTTCTTC
CDR3: CASSNTGTGGAMDNEQFF

size: -
J: TRBJ1-1
V: TRBV9
D: -
DNA: TGTGCCAGCATCGTAGGAGGGGACGGAACTGAAGCTTTCTTT
CDR3: CASIVGGDGTEAFF

size: -
J: TRBJ1-4
V: TRBV5-1
D: -
DNA: TGCGCCAGCAGCTTTTCGGGCTCGGGGAGACTTGGTGAAAAACTGTTTTTT
CDR3: CASSFSGSGRLGEKLFF

size: once
J: TRBJ2-7
V: TRBV10-3
D: TRBD2
DNA: TGTGTCATCAGTGAGTCTAGCGGGGGGGCTTACGAGCAGTACTTC
CDR3: CVISESSGGAYEQYF

size: -
J: TRBJ1-2
V: TRBV11-3
D: -
DNA: TGTGCCAGCAGCCGGACAAGGACGATTGGCTACACCTTC
CDR3: CASSRTRTIGYTF

size: -
J: TRBJ2-5
V: TRBV6-2/TRBV6-3
D: -
DNA: TGTGCCAGCAGACCCTACGAGGGAGAGACCCAGTACTTC
CDR3: CASRPYEGETQYF

size: -
J: TRBJ2-7
V: TRBV28
D: -
DNA: TGTGCCAGCAGTACCCTAAGGAAGACCTCCTACGAGCAGTACTTC
CDR3: CASSTLRKTSYEQYF

size: -
J: TRBJ2-7
V: TRBV27
D: -
DNA: TGTGCCAGCAGTTTGGAGGGGGCCCACTCCTACGAGCAGTACTTC
CDR3: CASSLEGAHSYEQYF

size: -
J: TRBJ2-7
V: TRBV20-1
D: -
DNA: TGCAGTGCTAGGATCGGTCGAAAGGCCTACGAGCAGTACTTC
CDR3: CSARIGRKAYEQYF

size: -
J: TRBJ2-7
V: TRBV7-2
D: TRBD2
DNA: TGTGCCAGCAGCTTAGCGGCCAGCGGGGGTCCTACGGCCTACGAGCAGTACTTC
CDR3: CASSLAASGGPTAYEQYF

size: -
J: TRBJ2-1
V: TRBV11-3
D: TRBD1
DNA: TGTGCCAGCAGGCGCACAGGGGGACTGACGTCTGAGCAGTTCTTC
CDR3: CASRRTGGLTSEQFF

size: few
J: TRBJ2-3
V: TRBV6-1
D: -
DNA: TGTGCCAGCAGTGAAGTGCTACACACAGATACGCAGTATTTT
CDR3: CASSEVLHTDTQYF

size: few
J: TRBJ1-5
V: TRBV4-3
D: -
DNA: TGCGCCAGCAGCCGAGTAGCCGGGACCGGGCACAATCAGCCCCAGCATTTT
CDR3: CASSRVAGTGHNQPQHF

size: -
J: TRBJ2-5
V: TRBV12-3/TRBV12-4
D: TRBD1
DNA: TGTGCCAGCAGCGCCGGGACAGGGGGGTACAATGAGCAGTACTTC
CDR3: CASSAGTGGYNEQYF

size: few
J: TRBJ2-5
V: TRBV28
D: TRBD2
DNA: TGTGCCAGCACTAGCGGGGGGGCTCGGGAGCAGTACTTC
CDR3: CASTSGGAREQYF

size: -
J: TRBJ2-7
V: TRBV11-3
D: -
DNA: TGTGCCAGCAGCTCATCATCCGGGCCAACCTACGAGCAGTACTTC
CDR3: CASSSSSGPTYEQYF

size: few
J: TRBJ1-6
V: TRBV12-3/TRBV12-4
D: -
DNA: TGTGCCAGCCGGTCGACAGCCTCACCCCTCCACTTT
CDR3: CASRSTASPLHF

size: -
J: TRBJ2-5
V: TRBV7-3
D: -
DNA: TGTGCCAGCAGCTTAATATTGAGCGGTGAGACCCAGTACTTC
CDR3: CASSLILSGETQYF

size: -
J: TRBJ1-4
V: TRBV5-1
D: -
DNA: TGCGCCAGCAGCTTGGGCGCCACAGGTCAGGGTGAAAAACTGTTTTTT
CDR3: CASSLGATGQGEKLFF

size: many
J: TRBJ2-6
V: TRBV2
D: -
DNA: TGTGCCAGCAGTGAAACCGGGAACTCTGGGGCCAACGTCCTGACTTTC
CDR3: CASSETGNSGANVLTF

size: -
J: TRBJ2-1
V: TRBV27
D: TRBD2
DNA: TGTGCCAGCAAAACTAGCGGGGGGCCTGAGACCCAGTTCTTC
CDR3: CASKTSGGPETQFF

size: -
J: TRBJ2-1
V: TRBV12-3/TRBV12-4
D: -
DNA: TGTGCCAGCAGAAAAACCGGGCCGATCCTCAATGAGCAGTTCTTC
CDR3: CASRKTGPILNEQFF

size: -
J: TRBJ2-5
V: TRBV6-2/TRBV6-3
D: -
DNA: TGTGCCAGCAGTTACTCGGCAACCCAGTACTTC
CDR3: CASSYSATQYF

size: many
J: TRBJ2-3
V: TRBV7-9
D: -
DNA: TGTGCCAGCAGCCCCATTCGCGACGGCACAGATACGCAGTATTTT
CDR3: CASSPIRDGTDTQYF

size: once
J: TRBJ2-5
V: TRBV6-6
D: TRBD2
DNA: TGTGCCAGCAGAAATAGCGGGGGACGGTGGGAGACCCAGTACTTC
CDR3: CASRNSGGRWETQYF

size: many
J: TRBJ2-6
V: TRBV7-2
D: TRBD1
DNA: TGTGCCAGCAGCCCCGGACAGGGCTCTGGGGCCAACGTCCTGACTTTC
CDR3: CASSPGQGSGANVLTF

size: few
J: TRBJ2-5
V: TRBV6-2/TRBV6-3
D: TRBD2
DNA: TGTGCCAGCAGTTTGGGACTAGCGGGGCGAGGCCAAGAGACCCAGTACTTC
CDR3: CASSLGLAGRGQETQYF

size: -
J: TRBJ2-5
V: TRBV7-2
D: -
DNA: TGTGCCAGCAGCCGCCGCCCCGGTTCTCAAGAGACCCAGTACTTC
CDR3: CASSRRPGSQETQYF

size: few
J: TRBJ2-1
V: TRBV7-9
D: TRBD1
DNA: TGTGCCAGCAGCACCGACCAGACAGGGCGATCCTACAATGAGCAGTTCTTC
CDR3: CASSTDQTGRSYNEQFF

size: few
J: TRBJ2-7
V: TRBV6-2/TRBV6-3
D: -
DNA: TGTGCCAGCAGTTACCTCCGTTGGGAGCAGTACTTC
CDR3: CASSYLRWEQYF